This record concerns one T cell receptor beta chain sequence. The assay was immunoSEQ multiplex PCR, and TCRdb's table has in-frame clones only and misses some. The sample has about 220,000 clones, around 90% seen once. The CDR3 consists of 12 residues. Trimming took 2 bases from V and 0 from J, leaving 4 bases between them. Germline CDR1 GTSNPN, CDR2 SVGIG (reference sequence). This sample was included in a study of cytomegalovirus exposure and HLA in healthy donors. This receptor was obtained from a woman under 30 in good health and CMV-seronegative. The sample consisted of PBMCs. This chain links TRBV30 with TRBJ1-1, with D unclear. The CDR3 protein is CAWSPMNTEAFF. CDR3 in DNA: TGTGCCTGGAGTCCCATGAACACTGAAGCTTTCTTT. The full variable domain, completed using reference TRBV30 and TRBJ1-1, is SQTIHQWPATLVQPVGSPLSLECTVEGTSNPNLYWYRQAAGRGLQLLFYSVGIGQISSEVPQNLSASRPQDRQFILSSKKLLLSDSGFYLCAWSPMNTEAFFGQGTRLTVV.